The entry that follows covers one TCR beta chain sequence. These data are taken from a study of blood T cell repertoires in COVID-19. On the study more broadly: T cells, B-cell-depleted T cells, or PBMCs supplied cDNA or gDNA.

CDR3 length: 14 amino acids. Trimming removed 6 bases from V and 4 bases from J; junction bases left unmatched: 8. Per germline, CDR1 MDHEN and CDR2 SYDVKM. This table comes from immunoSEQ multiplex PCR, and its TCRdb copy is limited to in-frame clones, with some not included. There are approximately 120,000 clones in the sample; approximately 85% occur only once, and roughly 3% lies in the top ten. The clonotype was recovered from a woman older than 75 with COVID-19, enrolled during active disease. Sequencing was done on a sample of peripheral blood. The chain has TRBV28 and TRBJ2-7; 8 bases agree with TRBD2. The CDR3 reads CASSPGGGLYEQYF. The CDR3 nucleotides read TGTGCCAGCAGCCCCGGGGGGGGGCTATACGAGCAGTACTTC. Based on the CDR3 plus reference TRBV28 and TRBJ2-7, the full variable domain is DVKVTQSSRYLVKRTGEKVFLECVQDMDHENMFWYRQDPGLGLRLIYFSYDVKMKEKGDIPEGYSVSREKKERFSLILESASTNQTSMYLCASSPGGGLYEQYFGPGTRLTVT.